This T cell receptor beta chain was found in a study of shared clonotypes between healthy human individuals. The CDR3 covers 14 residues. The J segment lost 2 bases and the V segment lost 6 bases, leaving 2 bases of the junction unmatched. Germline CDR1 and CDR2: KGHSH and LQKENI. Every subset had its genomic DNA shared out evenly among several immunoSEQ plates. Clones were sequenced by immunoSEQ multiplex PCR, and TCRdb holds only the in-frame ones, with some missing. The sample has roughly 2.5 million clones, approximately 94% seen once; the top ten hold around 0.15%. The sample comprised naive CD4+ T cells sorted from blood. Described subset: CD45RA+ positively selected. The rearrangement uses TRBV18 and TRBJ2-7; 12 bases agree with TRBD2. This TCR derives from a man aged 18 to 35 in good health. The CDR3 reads CASSASGRAYEQYF. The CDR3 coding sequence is TGTGCCAGCTCTGCTAGCGGGAGGGCCTACGAGCAGTACTTC.